This T cell receptor (beta chain) was observed in a study of cytomegalovirus exposure and HLA in healthy donors. While unrecorded immune exposures were likely, the donors were nominally healthy when sampled. PCR employed 60 Vbeta and 13 Jbeta primers. Produced via immunoSEQ multiplex PCR; TCRdb's table is partial and in-frame only. This sample has 100,000 to 150,000 clones, with around three quarters found just once. The count of this clone is one. CDR1 is SEHNR and CDR2 is FQNEAQ in the germline V gene (reference sequence). Trimming removed 3 bases at V and 0 bases at J, with 10 bases between. The CDR3 is made up of 15 amino acids.

Sequencing input: PBMCs. The sequence was collected from a woman aged 55 to 70 in good health and CMV-seropositive. V gene TRBV7-9 combines with J gene TRBJ2-3; D is possibly TRBD1 (5 bases). Here the CDR3 DNA reads TGTGCCAGCAGCTTTGTAGACAGTAGCACAGATACGCAGTATTTT. This sequence encodes CASSFVDSSTDTQYF. The whole variable domain, remainder taken from reference TRBV7-9 and TRBJ2-3, is DTGVSQNPRHKITKRGQNVTFRCDPISEHNRLYWYRQTLGQGPEFLTYFQNEAQLEKSRLLSDRFSAERPKGSFSTLEIQRTEQGDSAMYLCASSFVDSSTDTQYFGPGTRLTVL.